These 10 T cell receptor beta chains were all obtained from the same sample, sequenced in a study of blood T cells in healthy people across ages. PCR was performed a second time for about 6 to 11 cycles using a sample-barcoded 5' primer and a J-beta primer mix. TCRdb used MiXCR to reprocess the 5' RACE reads, holding one entry per CDR3 protein. The repertoire holds over a million distinct CDR3 sequences, with 45% as singletons. Sequenced: blood. These receptor sequences come from a woman between 55 and 75 years old in good health.

This rearrangement joins TRBV9 to TRBJ2-7; 7 nucleotides match TRBD2. The CDR3 sequence is 14 residues long. Germline V gene data show CDR1 as SGDLS and CDR2 as YYNGEE. Losses at the gene ends were 3 bases for V and 2 bases for J; bases not matched to a gene: 5. The CDR3 sequence is CASSARLAPYEQYF. The CDR3 DNA follows: TGTGCCAGCAGCGCCCGACTAGCCCCCTACGAGCAGTACTTC.

The chain carries TRBV10-3 and TRBJ2-1, with 7 bases identical to TRBD2. Losses at the gene ends were 2 bases for V and 6 bases for J; bases not matched to a gene: 7. The CDR3 sequence is 15 residues long. Germline values: CDR1 ENHRY, CDR2 SYGVKD. The CDR3 bases are TGTGCCATCAGTGAGCTCGCGGGGGAGGGCAATGAGCAGTTCTTC. It codes for CAISELAGEGNEQFF.

V is TRBV28 and J is TRBJ2-4, with 12 bases matching TRBD1. V dropped 4 bases and J dropped 13; count of bases not matched to a gene: 11. The length of the CDR3 is 15 residues. Per the germline V gene, CDR1 is MDHEN and CDR2 is SYDVKM. Here the CDR3 DNA reads TGTGCCAGCAGTTCCGAGGGACAGGGGGCGGAAGAGCAGTACTTC. Amino acid sequence: CASSSEGQGAEEQYF.

The V call is TRBV5-4, the J call TRBJ2-5; maybe TRBD1 (6 bases). The DNA end is more similar to TRBJ2-7, so the J call may be wrong. CDR1 is SGHNT and CDR2 is YYREEE in the germline V gene (reference sequence). The CDR3 covers 15 residues. The DNA of the CDR3 is TGTGCCAGCAGCCCGCAGGGGAGTAGGCAGGACGAGCAGTACTTC. Protein: CASSPQGSRQDEQYF.

This chain links TRBV29-1 with TRBJ2-1; D perhaps matches TRBD1 (5 bases). V lost 4 bases, J lost 3 bases, and 13 bases lay in between. The CDR3 contains 14 residues. CDR1 SQVTM and CDR2 ANQGSEA come from the germline V gene. The CDR3 reads CSVGAKTDYNEQFF. The CDR3 region has the DNA TGCAGCGTTGGGGCTAAGACAGACTACAATGAGCAGTTCTTC.

The rearrangement links TRBV20-1 to TRBJ2-7, with TRBD2 as a possible D gene (7 bases). Germline V gene data show CDR1 as DFQATT and CDR2 as SNEGSKA (reference sequence). CDR3 length: 14 amino acids. Trimming removed 3 bases at V and 2 bases at J, with 14 bases between. The CDR3 sequence: CSASGGQVTYEQYF. The CDR3, as DNA: TGCAGTGCTAGCGGGGGGCAGGTGACCTACGAGCAGTACTTC.

The J gene is TRBJ2-2, the V gene TRBV30, with TRBD1 matching over 9 bases. CDR3 length: 16 residues. Germline V lookup: CDR1 GTSNPN, CDR2 SVGIG (reference sequence). Trimming removed 3 bases from V and 1 base from J; junction bases left unmatched: 6. Here the CDR3 DNA reads TGTGCCTGGAGGCGACTGGGACAGGGGAACACCGGGGAGCTGTTTTTT. It encodes CAWRRLGQGNTGELFF.

This clonotype was counted a few times. This chain uses TRBV4-1 with TRBJ2-3, with 9 bases matching TRBD1. The V gene's germline CDR1 is MGHRA and CDR2 YSYEKL. J was trimmed by 5 bases and V by 1 base; bases with no gene match: 1. The CDR3 is made up of 14 amino acids. DNA of the CDR3: TGCGCCAGCAGCCAAGTGGGACAGGGAGATACGCAGTATTTT. This translates into CASSQVGQGDTQYF.

The V and J genes are TRBV3-1 and TRBJ2-7; D is undetermined. This CDR3 has 15 amino acids. Looked up from germline, CDR1 is LGHDT and CDR2 is YNNKEL (reference sequence). Trimming stripped 1 base from V and 0 bases from J, with 10 bases between. The CDR3 protein is CASSQGLASSYEQYF. Written as DNA, the CDR3 is TGTGCCAGCAGCCAAGGCTTGGCTAGCTCCTACGAGCAGTACTTC.

V gene TRBV3-1 combines with J gene TRBJ2-3; the D gene is possibly TRBD2 (6 bases). CDR3 length: 15 residues. The V end lost 3 bases, the J end lost 2 bases, and 12 bases lay between the germline ends. Germline V lookup: CDR1 LGHDT, CDR2 YNNKEL (reference sequence). The CDR3 is CASSQRRDVTDTQYF. The DNA for the CDR3 is TGTGCCAGCAGCCAGCGGCGGGACGTCACAGATACGCAGTATTTT.